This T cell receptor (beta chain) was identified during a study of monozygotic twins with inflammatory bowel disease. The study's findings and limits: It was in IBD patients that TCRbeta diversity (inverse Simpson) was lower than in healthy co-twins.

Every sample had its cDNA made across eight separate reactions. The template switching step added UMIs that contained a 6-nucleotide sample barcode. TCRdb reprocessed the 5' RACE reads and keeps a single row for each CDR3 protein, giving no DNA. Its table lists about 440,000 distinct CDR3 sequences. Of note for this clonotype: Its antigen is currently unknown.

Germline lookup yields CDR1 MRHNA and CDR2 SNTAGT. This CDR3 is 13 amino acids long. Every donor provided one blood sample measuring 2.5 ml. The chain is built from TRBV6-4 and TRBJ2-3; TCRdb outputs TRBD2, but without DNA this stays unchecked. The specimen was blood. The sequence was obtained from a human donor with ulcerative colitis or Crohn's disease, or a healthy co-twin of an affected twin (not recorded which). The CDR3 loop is CASSEGITGTQYF.